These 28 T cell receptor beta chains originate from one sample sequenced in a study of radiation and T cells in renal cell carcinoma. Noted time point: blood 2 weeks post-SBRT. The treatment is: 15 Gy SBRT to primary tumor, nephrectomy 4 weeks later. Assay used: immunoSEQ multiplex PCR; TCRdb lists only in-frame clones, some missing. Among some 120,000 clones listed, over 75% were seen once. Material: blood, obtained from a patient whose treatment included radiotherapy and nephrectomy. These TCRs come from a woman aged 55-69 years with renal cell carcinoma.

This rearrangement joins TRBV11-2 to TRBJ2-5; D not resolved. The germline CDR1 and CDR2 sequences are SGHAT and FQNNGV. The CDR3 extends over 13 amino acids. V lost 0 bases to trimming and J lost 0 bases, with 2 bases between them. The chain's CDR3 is CASSLEYQETQYF. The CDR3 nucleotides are TGTGCCAGCAGCTTAGAGTACCAAGAGACCCAGTACTTC.

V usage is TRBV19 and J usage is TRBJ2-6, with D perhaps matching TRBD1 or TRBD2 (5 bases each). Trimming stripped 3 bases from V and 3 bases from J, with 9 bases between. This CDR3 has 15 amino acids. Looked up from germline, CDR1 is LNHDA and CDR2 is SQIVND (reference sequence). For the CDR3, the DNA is TGTGCCAGTAGTATGGCAGGGAGTGGGGCCAACGTCCTGACTTTC. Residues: CASSMAGSGANVLTF.

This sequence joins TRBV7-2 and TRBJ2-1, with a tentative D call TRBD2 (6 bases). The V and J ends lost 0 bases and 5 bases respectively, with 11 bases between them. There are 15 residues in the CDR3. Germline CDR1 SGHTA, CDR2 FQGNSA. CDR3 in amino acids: CASSLALANHNEQFF. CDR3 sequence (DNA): TGTGCCAGCAGCTTAGCCCTAGCGAACCACAATGAGCAGTTCTTC.

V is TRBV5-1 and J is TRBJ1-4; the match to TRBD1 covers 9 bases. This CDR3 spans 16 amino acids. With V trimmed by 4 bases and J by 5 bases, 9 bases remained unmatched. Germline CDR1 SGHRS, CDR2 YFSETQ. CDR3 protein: CASSPPIGTGNEKLFF. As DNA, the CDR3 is TGCGCCAGCAGCCCACCCATCGGGACAGGGAATGAAAAACTGTTTTTT.

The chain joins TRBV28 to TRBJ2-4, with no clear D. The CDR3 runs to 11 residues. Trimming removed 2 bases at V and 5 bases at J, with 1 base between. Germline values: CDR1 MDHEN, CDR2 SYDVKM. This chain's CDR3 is CASSLENIQYF. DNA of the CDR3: TGTGCCAGCAGTTTAGAAAACATTCAGTACTTC. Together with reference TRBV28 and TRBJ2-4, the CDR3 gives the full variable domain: DVKVTQSSRYLVKRTGEKVFLECVQDMDHENMFWYRQDPGLGLRLIYFSYDVKMKEKGDIPEGYSVSREKKERFSLILESASTNQTSMYLCASSLENIQYFGAGTRLSVL.

The CDR3 nucleotides read TGTGCCAGCAGTCGCCCCGCCGGGAAAAAAAATGAAAAACTGTTTTTT. Protein product: CASSRPAGKKNEKLFF. This chain connects TRBV28 to TRBJ1-4, with D uncertain. V was pared by 5 bases and J by 5 bases, with 18 bases between. CDR1 and CDR2 (germline): MDHEN, SYDVKM. The CDR3 covers 16 residues.

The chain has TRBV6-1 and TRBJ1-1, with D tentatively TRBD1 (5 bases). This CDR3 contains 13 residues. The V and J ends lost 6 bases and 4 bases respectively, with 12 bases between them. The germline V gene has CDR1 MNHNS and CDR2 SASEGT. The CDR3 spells CASRSEGLTEAFF. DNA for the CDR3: TGTGCCAGCAGATCGGAGGGGCTCACTGAAGCTTTCTTT.

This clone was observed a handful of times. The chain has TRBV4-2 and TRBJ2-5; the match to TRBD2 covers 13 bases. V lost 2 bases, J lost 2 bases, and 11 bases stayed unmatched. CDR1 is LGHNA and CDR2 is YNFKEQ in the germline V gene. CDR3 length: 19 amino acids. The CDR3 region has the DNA TGTGCCAGCAGCCAAACGGGAGGACTAGCGGGAGTGGGGCAAGAGACCCAGTACTTC. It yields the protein CASSQTGGLAGVGQETQYF.

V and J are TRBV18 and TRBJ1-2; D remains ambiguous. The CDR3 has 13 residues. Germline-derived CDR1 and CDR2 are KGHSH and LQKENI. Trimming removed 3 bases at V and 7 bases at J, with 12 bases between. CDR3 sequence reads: CASSPDAQPGYTF. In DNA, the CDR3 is TGTGCCAGCTCACCTGACGCGCAGCCTGGCTACACCTTC.

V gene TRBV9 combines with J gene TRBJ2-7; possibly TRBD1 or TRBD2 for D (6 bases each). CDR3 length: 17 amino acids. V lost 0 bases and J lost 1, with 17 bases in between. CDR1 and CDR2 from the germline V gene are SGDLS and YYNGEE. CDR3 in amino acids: CASSVAAGTPFSYEQYF. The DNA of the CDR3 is TGTGCCAGCAGCGTAGCTGCGGGGACACCCTTTTCCTACGAGCAGTACTTC.

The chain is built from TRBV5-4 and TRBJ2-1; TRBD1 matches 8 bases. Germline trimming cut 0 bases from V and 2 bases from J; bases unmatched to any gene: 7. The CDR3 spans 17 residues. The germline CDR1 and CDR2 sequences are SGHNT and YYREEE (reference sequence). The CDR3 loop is CASSLASGTGPYNEQFF. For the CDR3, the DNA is TGTGCCAGCAGCTTGGCCTCCGGGACAGGCCCCTACAATGAGCAGTTCTTC.

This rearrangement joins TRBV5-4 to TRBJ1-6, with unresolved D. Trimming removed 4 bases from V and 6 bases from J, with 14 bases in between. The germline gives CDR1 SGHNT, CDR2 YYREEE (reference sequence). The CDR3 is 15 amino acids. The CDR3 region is CASSQELQRNSPLHF. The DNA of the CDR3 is TGTGCCAGCAGCCAAGAGTTGCAGCGTAATTCACCCCTCCACTTT.

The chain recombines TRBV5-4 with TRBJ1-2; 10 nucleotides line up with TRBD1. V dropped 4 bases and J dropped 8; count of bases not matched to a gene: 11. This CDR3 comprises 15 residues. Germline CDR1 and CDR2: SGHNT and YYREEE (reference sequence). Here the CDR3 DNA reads TGTGCCAGCAGCCGAGTCCTAGGACAGGGGGACGGCTACACCTTC. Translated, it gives CASSRVLGQGDGYTF.

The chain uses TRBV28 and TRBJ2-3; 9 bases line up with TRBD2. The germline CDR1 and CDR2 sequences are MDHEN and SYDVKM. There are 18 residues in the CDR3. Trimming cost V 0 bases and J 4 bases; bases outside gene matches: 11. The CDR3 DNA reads TGTGCCAGCAGTTTATGGGGATTAGCGGGAGTAGCCCCAGATACGCAGTATTTT. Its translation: CASSLWGLAGVAPDTQYF.

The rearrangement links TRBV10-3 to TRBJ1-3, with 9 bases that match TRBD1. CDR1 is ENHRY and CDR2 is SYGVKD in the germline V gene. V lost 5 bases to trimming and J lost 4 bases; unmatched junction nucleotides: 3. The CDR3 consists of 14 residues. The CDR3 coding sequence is TGTGCCATCAGTCCCGGGACAGGGGGAAACACCATATATTTT. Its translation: CAISPGTGGNTIYF.

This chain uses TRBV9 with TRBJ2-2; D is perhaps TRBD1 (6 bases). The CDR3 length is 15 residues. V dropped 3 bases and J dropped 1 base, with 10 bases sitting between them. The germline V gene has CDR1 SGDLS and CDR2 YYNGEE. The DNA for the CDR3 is TGTGCCAGCAGCGAGGGGGTCTGGAACACCGGGGAGCTGTTTTTT. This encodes CASSEGVWNTGELFF.

This CDR3 reads CASRVGNPINEQFF. As DNA, the CDR3 is TGTGCCAGCAGGGTTGGGAATCCCATTAATGAGCAGTTCTTC. This chain joins TRBV27 and TRBJ2-1; D gene ambiguous. This CDR3 spans 14 amino acids. In germline, CDR1 is MNHEY, CDR2 SMNVEV (reference sequence). Trimming stripped 6 bases from V and 7 bases from J, with 16 bases between.

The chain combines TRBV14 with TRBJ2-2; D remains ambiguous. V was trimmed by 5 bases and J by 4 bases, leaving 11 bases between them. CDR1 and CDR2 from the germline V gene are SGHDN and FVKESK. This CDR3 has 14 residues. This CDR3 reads CASSLTLTTGELFF. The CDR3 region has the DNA TGTGCCAGCAGCTTAACTCTGACCACCGGGGAGCTGTTTTTT. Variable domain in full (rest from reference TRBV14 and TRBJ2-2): EAGVTQFPSHSVIEKGQTVTLRCDPISGHDNLYWYRRVMGKEIKFLLHFVKESKQDESGMPNNRFLAERTGGTYSTLKVQPAELEDSGVYFCASSLTLTTGELFFGEGSRLTVL.

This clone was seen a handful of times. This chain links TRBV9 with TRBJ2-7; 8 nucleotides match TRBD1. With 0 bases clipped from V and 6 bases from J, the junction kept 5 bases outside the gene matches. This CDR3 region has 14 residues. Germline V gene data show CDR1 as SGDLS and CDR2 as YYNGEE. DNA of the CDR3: TGTGCCAGCAGCGTAGGGGACAGGACCGGCGAGCAGTACTTC. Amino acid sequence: CASSVGDRTGEQYF.

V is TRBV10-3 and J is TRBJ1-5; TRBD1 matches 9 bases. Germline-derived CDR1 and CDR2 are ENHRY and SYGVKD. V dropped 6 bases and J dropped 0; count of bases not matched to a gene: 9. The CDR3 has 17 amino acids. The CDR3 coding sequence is TGTGCCATCAGCGCCGGGACAGGGAGGGTTAGCAATCAGCCCCAGCATTTT. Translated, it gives CAISAGTGRVSNQPQHF.

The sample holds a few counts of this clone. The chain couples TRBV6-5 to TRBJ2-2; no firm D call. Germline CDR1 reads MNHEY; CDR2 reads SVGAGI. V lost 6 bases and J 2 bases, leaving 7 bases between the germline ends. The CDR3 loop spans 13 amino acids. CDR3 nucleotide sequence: TGTGCCAGCAGCTATATTAACACCGGGGAGCTGTTTTTT. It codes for CASSYINTGELFF.

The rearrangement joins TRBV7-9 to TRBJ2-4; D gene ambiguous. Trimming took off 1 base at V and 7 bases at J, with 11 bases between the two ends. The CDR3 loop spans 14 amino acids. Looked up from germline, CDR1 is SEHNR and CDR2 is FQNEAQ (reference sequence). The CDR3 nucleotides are TGTGCCAGCAGCTTAGAGGGCGTGTGGAACATTCAGTACTTC. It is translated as CASSLEGVWNIQYF.

For the CDR3, the DNA is TGTGCCAGCAGCACAGGGTATTCACCCCTCCACTTT. The encoded protein is CASSTGYSPLHF. The chain recombines TRBV5-6 with TRBJ1-6; tentatively, D is TRBD1 (6 bases). Trimming cost V 4 bases and J 8 bases, with 7 bases left between them. The CDR3 runs 12 residues. Germline V CDR1 and CDR2: SGHDT, YYEEEE.

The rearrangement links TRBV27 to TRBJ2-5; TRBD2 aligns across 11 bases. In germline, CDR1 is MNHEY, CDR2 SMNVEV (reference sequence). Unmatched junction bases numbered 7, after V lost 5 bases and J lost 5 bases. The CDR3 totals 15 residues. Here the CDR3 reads CASSTGTSGRETQYF. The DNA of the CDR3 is TGTGCCAGCAGTACAGGGACTAGCGGTCGGGAGACCCAGTACTTC.

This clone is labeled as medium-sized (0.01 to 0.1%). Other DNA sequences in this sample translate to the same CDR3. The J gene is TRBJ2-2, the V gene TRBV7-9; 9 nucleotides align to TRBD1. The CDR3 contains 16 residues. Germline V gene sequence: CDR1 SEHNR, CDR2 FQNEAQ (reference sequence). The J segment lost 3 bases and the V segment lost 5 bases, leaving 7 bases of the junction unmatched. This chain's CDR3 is CASSPRDRADTGELFF. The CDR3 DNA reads TGTGCCAGCAGCCCGAGGGACAGGGCGGACACCGGGGAGCTGTTTTTT.

CDR3 nucleotide sequence: TGTGCCAGCATAAATCTAGGCCATGAAGCTTTCTTT. Translated, it gives CASINLGHEAFF. The chain joins TRBV7-9 to TRBJ1-1; D unresolved. The CDR3 consists of 12 residues. Between the trimmed V and J ends, which lost 7 bases and 7 bases, there was a span of 13 bases. Germline lookup yields CDR1 SEHNR and CDR2 FQNEAQ (reference sequence).

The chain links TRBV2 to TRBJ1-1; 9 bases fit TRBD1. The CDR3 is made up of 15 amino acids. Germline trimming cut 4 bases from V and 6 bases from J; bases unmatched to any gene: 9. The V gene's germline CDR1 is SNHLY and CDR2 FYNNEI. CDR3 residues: CASSAGTGWVSEAFF. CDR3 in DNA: TGTGCCAGCAGTGCCGGGACAGGGTGGGTTTCTGAAGCTTTCTTT.

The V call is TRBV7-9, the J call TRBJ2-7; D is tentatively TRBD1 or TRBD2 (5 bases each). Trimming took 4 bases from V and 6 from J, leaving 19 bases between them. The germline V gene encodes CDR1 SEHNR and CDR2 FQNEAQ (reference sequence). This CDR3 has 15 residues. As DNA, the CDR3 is TGTGCCAGCAGCTCCCTTACGGGGCCGACCTTCGAGCAGTACTTC. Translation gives CASSSLTGPTFEQYF.